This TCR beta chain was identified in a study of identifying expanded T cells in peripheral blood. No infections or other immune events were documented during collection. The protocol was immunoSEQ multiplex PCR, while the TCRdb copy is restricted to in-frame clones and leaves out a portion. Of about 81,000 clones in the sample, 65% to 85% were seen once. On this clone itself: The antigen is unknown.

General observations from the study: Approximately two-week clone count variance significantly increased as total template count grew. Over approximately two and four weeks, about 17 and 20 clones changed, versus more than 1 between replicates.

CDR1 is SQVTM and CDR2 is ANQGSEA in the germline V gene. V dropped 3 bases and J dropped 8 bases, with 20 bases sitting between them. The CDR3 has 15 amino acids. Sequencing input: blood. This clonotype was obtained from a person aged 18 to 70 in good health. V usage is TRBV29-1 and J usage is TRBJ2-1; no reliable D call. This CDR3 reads CSVDSSRVASDEQFF. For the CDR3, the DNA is TGCAGCGTTGACTCGAGTAGAGTGGCGTCCGATGAGCAGTTCTTC.